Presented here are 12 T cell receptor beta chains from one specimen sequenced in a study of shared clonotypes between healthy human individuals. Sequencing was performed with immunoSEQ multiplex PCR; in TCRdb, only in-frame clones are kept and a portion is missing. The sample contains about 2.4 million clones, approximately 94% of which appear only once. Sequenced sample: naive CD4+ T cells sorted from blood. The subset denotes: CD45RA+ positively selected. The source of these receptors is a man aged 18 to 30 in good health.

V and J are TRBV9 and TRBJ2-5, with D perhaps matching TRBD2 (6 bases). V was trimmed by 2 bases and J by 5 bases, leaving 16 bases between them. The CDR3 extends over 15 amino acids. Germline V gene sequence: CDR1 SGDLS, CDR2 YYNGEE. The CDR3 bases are TGTGCCAGCAGCGTCCGACTGGGAGGCGGGGAGACCCAGTACTTC. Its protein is CASSVRLGGGETQYF.

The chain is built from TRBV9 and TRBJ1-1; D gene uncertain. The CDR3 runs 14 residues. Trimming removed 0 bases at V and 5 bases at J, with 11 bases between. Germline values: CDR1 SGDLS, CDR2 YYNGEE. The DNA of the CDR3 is TGTGCCAGCAGCGTAGCGGCGGTACGGACTGAAGCTTTCTTT. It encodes CASSVAAVRTEAFF.

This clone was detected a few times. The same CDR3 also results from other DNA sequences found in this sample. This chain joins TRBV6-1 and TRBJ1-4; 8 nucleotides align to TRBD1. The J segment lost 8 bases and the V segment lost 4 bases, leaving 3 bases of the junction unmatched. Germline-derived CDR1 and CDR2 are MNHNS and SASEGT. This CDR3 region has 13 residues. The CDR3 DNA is TGTGCCAGCAGTGGACAGGGGAGCGAAAAACTGTTTTTT. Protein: CASSGQGSEKLFF.

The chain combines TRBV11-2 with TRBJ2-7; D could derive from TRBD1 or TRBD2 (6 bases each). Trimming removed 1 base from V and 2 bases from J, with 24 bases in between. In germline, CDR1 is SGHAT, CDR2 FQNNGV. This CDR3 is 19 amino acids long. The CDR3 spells CASSLVNSGSQPGAYEQYF. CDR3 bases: TGTGCCAGCAGCTTAGTTAATAGCGGATCGCAACCAGGGGCCTACGAGCAGTACTTC.

The CDR3 nucleotides are TGTGCCAGCAGCGGACAATTATCATCAGGGGGCGCTGGCTACACCTTC. This codes for CASSGQLSSGGAGYTF. The chain links TRBV9 to TRBJ1-2, with 8 positions matching TRBD1. Trimming took 3 bases from V and 7 from J; bases not matched to a gene: 14. This CDR3 is built from 16 residues. Germline V gene data show CDR1 as SGDLS and CDR2 as YYNGEE.

The CDR3 loop is CASSLAGSGDTQYF. The CDR3 DNA follows: TGCGCCAGCAGCTTGGCCGGGTCTGGAGATACGCAGTATTTT. The V and J genes are TRBV5-1 and TRBJ2-3; unclear D gene. Germline CDR1 is SGHRS and CDR2 is YFSETQ. The CDR3 runs to 14 residues. Trimming pared 0 bases from V and 5 bases from J, leaving 10 bases between. The full variable domain, in which reference TRBV5-1 and TRBJ2-3 provide the parts outside the CDR3, is KAGVTQTPRYLIKTRGQQVTLSCSPISGHRSVSWYQQTPGQGLQFLFEYFSETQRNKGNFPGRFSGRQFSNSRSEMNVSTLELGDSALYLCASSLAGSGDTQYFGPGTRLTVL.

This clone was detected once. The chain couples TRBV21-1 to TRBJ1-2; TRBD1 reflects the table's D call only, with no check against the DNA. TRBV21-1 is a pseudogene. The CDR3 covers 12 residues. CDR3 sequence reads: CALFWTAYGYTF. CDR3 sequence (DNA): TGTGCCCTCTTTTGGACAGCCTATGGCTACACCTTC.

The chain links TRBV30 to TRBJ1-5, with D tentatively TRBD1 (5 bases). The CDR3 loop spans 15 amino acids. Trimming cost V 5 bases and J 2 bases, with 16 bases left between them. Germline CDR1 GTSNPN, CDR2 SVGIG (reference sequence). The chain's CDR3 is CAWGKGILGNQPQHF. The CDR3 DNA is TGTGCCTGGGGCAAGGGGATTCTCGGCAATCAGCCCCAGCATTTT.

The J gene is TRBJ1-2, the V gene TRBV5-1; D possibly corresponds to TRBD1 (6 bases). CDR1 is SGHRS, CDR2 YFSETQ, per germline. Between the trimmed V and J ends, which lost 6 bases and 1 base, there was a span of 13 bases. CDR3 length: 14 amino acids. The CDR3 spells CASNGGPVNYGYTF. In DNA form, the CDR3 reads TGCGCCAGCAATGGGGGCCCGGTTAACTATGGCTACACCTTC.

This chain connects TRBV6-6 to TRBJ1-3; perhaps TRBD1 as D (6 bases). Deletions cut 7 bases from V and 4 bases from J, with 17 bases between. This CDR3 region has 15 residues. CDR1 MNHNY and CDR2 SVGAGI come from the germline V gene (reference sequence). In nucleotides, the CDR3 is TGTGCCAGCATCGCCACCAGGACAGTCGGAAACACCATATATTTT. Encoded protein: CASIATRTVGNTIYF.

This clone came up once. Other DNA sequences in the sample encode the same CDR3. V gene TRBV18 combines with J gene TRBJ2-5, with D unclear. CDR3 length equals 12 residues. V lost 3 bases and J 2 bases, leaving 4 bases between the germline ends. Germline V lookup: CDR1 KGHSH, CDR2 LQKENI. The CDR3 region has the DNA TGTGCCAGCTCACCCCCACAAGAGACCCAGTACTTC. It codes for CASSPPQETQYF.

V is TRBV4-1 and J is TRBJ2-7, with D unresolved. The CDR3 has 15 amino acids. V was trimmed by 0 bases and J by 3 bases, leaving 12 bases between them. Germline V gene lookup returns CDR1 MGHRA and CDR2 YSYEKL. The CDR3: CASSQDISRRYEQYF. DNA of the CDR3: TGCGCCAGCAGCCAAGATATCAGTCGCCGCTACGAGCAGTACTTC.